This section outlines one T cell receptor beta chain sequence together with its context. Its antigen is unidentified. The entry originates in a study of monozygotic twins with inflammatory bowel disease. Broader study findings: The study found lower TCRbeta diversity (inverse Simpson) in IBD patients than in healthy co-twins. Especially with disease activity, IBD patients shared fewer clonotypes with others than healthy twins did.

In eight separate reactions per sample, cDNA was generated. TCRdb reprocessed the 5' RACE reads and reports one entry per CDR3 protein, with no DNA. Its clone listing holds 400,000 or so distinct CDR3 sequences. Germline CDR1 and CDR2: MNHEY and SVGAGI. This CDR3 is built from 15 residues. The TCR sequence derives from a human donor with ulcerative colitis or Crohn's disease, or a healthy co-twin of an affected twin (not recorded which). Sequenced: blood. The chain employs TRBV6-5 and TRBJ1-2; the D call of TRBD1 rests on TCRdb alone, since no DNA is present to check it. The CDR3 sequence is CASSYSTTGEGGYTF.